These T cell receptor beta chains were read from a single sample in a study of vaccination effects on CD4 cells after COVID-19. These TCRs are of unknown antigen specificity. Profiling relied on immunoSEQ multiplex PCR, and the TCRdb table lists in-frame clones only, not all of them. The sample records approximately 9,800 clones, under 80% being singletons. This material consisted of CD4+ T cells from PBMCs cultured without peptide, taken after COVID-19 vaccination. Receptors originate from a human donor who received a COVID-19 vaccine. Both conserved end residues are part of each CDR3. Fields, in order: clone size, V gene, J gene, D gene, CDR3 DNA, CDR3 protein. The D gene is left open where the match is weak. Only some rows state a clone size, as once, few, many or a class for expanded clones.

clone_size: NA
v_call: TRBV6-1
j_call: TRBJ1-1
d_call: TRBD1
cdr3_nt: TGTGCCAGCAGTGAAGGACAGGGGATGGGTGAAGCTTTCTTT
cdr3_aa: CASSEGQGMGEAFF

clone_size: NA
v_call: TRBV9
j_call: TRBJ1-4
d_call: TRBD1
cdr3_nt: TGTGCCAGCAGCGTAGGGGTACGGAGCAGGGGGACTGAAAAACTGTTTTTT
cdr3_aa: CASSVGVRSRGTEKLFF

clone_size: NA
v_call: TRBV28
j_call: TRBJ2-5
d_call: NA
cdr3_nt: TGTGCCAGCAGTTTATCCCTCGGGGCCGTCCAAGAGACCCAGTACTTC
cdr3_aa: CASSLSLGAVQETQYF

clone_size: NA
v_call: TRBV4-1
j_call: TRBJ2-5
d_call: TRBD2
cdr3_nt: TGCGCCAGCAGCTACCAACTAGCGGGGGCCGCGGCGGAGACCCAGTACTTC
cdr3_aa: CASSYQLAGAAAETQYF

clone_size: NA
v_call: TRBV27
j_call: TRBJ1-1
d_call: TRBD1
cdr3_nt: TGTGCCAGCAGTCCCCGGACAGGGCCGACTCGGAACACTGAAGCTTTCTTT
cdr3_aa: CASSPRTGPTRNTEAFF

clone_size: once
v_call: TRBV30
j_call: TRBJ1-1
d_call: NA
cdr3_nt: TGTGCCTGGAGTCGGGAGACAGAGAACACTGAAGCTTTCTTT
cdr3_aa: CAWSRETENTEAFF

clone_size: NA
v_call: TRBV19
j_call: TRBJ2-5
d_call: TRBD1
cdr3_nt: TGTGCCAGTAGTGTGGGGACAGGGGGAGAGACCCAGTACTTC
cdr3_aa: CASSVGTGGETQYF

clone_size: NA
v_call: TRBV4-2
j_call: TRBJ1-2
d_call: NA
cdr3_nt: TGTGCCAGCAGCCAAGACAGGGCCTATGGCTACACCTTC
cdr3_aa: CASSQDRAYGYTF

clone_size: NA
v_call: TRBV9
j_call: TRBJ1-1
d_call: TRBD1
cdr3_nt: TGTGCCAGCAGCGGTCGACAGGGTTGGGGCACTGAAGCTTTCTTT
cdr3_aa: CASSGRQGWGTEAFF

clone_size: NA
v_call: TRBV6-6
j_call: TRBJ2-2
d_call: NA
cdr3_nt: TGTGCCAGCAGTAGAGCGGGGAACACCGGGGAGCTGTTTTTT
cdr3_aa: CASSRAGNTGELFF

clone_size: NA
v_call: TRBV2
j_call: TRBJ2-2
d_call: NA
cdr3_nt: TGTGCCAGCAGTGAAGGGGGCGTCGGCGGGGAGCTGTTTTTT
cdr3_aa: CASSEGGVGGELFF

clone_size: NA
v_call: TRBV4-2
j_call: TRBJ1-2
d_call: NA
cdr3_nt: TGTGCCAGCAGCCAAGGGCCTTATGGCTACACCTTC
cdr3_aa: CASSQGPYGYTF

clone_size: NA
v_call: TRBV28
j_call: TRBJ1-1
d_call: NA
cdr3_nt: TGTGCCAGCAGTTCGGGACACCCGAACACTGAAGCTTTCTTT
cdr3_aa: CASSSGHPNTEAFF

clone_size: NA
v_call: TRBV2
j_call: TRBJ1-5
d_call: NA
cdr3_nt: TGTGCCAGCAGTGACAGGGAGGGGGGGCAGCCCCAGCATTTT
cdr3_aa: CASSDREGGQPQHF

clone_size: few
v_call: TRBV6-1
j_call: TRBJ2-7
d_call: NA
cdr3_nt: TGTGCCAGCAGTGACGTCAGGGGTCCCGACGAGCAGTACTTC
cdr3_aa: CASSDVRGPDEQYF

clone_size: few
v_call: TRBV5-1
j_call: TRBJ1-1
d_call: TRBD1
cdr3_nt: TGCGCCAGCAGCCAGGGGGTTAGCACTGAAGCTTTCTTT
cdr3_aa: CASSQGVSTEAFF

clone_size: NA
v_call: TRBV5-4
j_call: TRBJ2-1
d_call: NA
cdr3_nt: TGTGCCAGCAGCCTCGGGGGGACAGTATACAATGAGCAGTTCTTC
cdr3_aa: CASSLGGTVYNEQFF

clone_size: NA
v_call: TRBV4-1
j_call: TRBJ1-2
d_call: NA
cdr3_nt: TGCGCCAGCAGCCAATTACCTGGACAGAACTATGGCTACACCTTC
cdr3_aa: CASSQLPGQNYGYTF

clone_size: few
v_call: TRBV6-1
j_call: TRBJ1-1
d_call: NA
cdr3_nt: TGTGCCAGCAGTGAGTCAGTGAACACTGAAGCTTTCTTT
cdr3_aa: CASSESVNTEAFF

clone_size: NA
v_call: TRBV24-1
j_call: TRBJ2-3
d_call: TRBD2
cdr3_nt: TGTGCCGTTGGGCGGGAGGGCACAGATACGCAGTATTTT
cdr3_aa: CAVGREGTDTQYF

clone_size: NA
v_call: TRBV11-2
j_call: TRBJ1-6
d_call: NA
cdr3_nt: TGTGCCAGCACTAACTCCCCCACAAATTCACCCCTCCACTTT
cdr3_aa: CASTNSPTNSPLHF

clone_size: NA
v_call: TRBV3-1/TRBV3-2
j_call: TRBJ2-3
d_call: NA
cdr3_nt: TGTGCCAGCAGGCAACGCGGGACGCGAGATACGCAGTATTTT
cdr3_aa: CASRQRGTRDTQYF

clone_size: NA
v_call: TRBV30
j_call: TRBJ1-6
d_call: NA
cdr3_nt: TGTGCCTGGAGCGGGGCCTCACCCCTCCACTTT
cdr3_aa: CAWSGASPLHF